This T cell receptor beta chain was identified during a study of blood T cell repertoires in COVID-19. Sequenced by immunoSEQ multiplex PCR; TCRdb stores in-frame clones only, minus some. The table shows some 290,000 clones, with 90% occurring only once. Germline V gene sequence: CDR1 SNHLY, CDR2 FYNNEI. This CDR3 is 14 amino acids long. Trimming stripped 4 bases from V and 0 bases from J, with 7 bases between. Sequenced: PBMCs or T cells enriched from blood (not recorded which). V gene TRBV2 combines with J gene TRBJ2-1; D uncertain. This TCR was sampled from a woman aged 30 to 39 who had been exposed to COVID-19. The chain's CDR3 is CASSGLGSYNEQFF. CDR3 DNA sequence: TGTGCCAGCAGTGGTCTAGGCTCCTACAATGAGCAGTTCTTC.